The 20 T cell receptor beta chains reported below all come from one sample, sequenced in a study of blood T cell repertoires in COVID-19. Libraries were prepared by immunoSEQ multiplex PCR; TCRdb keeps only in-frame clonotypes and omits some of them. The sample yields around 250,000 clones, roughly 85% seen once. Source material: PBMCs or T cells enriched from blood (not recorded which). The receptors come from a woman between 50 and 59 years old who had been exposed to COVID-19.

V usage is TRBV9 and J usage is TRBJ1-6, with D perhaps matching TRBD1 (5 bases). The CDR3 consists of 12 residues. The germline V gene has CDR1 SGDLS and CDR2 YYNGEE. Trimming left V 0 bases short and J 10 bases short, with 5 bases between. CDR3 nucleotide sequence: TGTGCCAGCAGCGTAGGGGGCTCACCCCTCCACTTT. It yields the protein CASSVGGSPLHF. The full variable domain, its missing parts supplied by reference TRBV9 and TRBJ1-6, is DSGVTQTPKHLITATGQRVTLRCSPRSGDLSVYWYQQSLDQGLQFLIQYYNGEERAKGNILERFSAQQFPDLHSELNLSSLELGDSALYFCASSVGGSPLHFGNGTRLTVT.

The chain links TRBV24-1 to TRBJ1-1, with 10 bases fitting TRBD1. V dropped 5 bases and J dropped 5; count of bases not matched to a gene: 4. The CDR3 spans 14 residues. Germline CDR1 KGHDR, CDR2 SFDVKD. The CDR3 here is CATSGRTGGTEAFF. The CDR3 nucleotides read TGTGCCACCAGTGGCAGGACAGGGGGAACTGAAGCTTTCTTT.

The chain links TRBV2 to TRBJ1-5; 8 bases line up with TRBD1. The CDR3 length is 18 residues. Germline values: CDR1 SNHLY, CDR2 FYNNEI. V was clipped by 0 bases and J by 1 base; unmatched bases: 8. CDR3 nucleotides: TGTGCCAGCAGTGAAGCCGAAGGGACAGGTTTAAGCAATCAGCCCCAGCATTTT. Amino acids: CASSEAEGTGLSNQPQHF.

The chain combines TRBV28 with TRBJ1-1, with TRBD1 identical over 9 bases. The CDR3 is 15 residues long. CDR1 and CDR2 from the germline V gene are MDHEN and SYDVKM. V lost 4 bases and J lost 1; bases outside the gene matches: 4. The CDR3 is CASSSTGGGNTEAFF. The CDR3 coding sequence is TGTGCCAGCAGTTCGACAGGGGGGGGGAACACTGAAGCTTTCTTT.

This clone has more than one count but fewer than ten. V usage is TRBV18 and J usage is TRBJ2-2; D possibly corresponds to TRBD1 (6 bases). The CDR3 is 14 amino acids. Looked up from germline, CDR1 is KGHSH and CDR2 is LQKENI. Trimming left V 8 bases short and J 5 bases short, with 15 bases between. CDR3: CASKRAGDTGELFF. The CDR3 DNA reads as TGTGCCAGCAAACGTGCAGGGGATACCGGGGAGCTGTTTTTT.

The chain employs TRBV28 and TRBJ1-5; weak D call: TRBD1 (5 bases). The germline V gene encodes CDR1 MDHEN and CDR2 SYDVKM. V was shortened by 2 bases and J by 1 base, with 9 bases between the two germline ends. The CDR3 runs to 15 residues. The CDR3: CASSLRGGSNQPQHF. The DNA of the CDR3 is TGTGCCAGCAGTTTAAGGGGCGGAAGCAATCAGCCCCAGCATTTT.

The V gene is TRBV11-2, the J gene TRBJ2-7, with 8 bases identical to TRBD1. J lost 6 bases, V lost 3 bases, and 7 bases had no gene match. Germline V gene lookup returns CDR1 SGHAT and CDR2 FQNNGV. The CDR3 has 14 residues. DNA for the CDR3: TGTGCCAGCAGCTTGAGGACAGGGAAGGGCGAGCAGTACTTC. It yields the protein CASSLRTGKGEQYF.

The rearrangement joins TRBV2 to TRBJ2-5, with 9 bases identical to TRBD1. Germline V CDR1 and CDR2: SNHLY, FYNNEI. The length of the CDR3 is 14 residues. V gave up 3 bases and J gave up 7 bases; unmatched junction bases: 6. The CDR3 is CASSDGTGSGTQYF. CDR3 coding DNA: TGTGCCAGCAGTGATGGGACAGGGTCGGGGACCCAGTACTTC.

V usage is TRBV28 and J usage is TRBJ1-5; D is unclear. There are 11 residues in the CDR3. Trimming removed 6 bases from V and 4 bases from J, with 4 bases in between. Germline V gene lookup returns CDR1 MDHEN and CDR2 SYDVKM. In nucleotides, the CDR3 is TGTGCCAGCAGCGAGAATCAGCCCCAGCATTTT. Its translation is CASSENQPQHF. Combining the CDR3 with reference TRBV28 and TRBJ1-5 gives the whole variable domain DVKVTQSSRYLVKRTGEKVFLECVQDMDHENMFWYRQDPGLGLRLIYFSYDVKMKEKGDIPEGYSVSREKKERFSLILESASTNQTSMYLCASSENQPQHFGDGTRLSIL.

The CDR3 nucleotides are TGCGCCAGCACTAAACCGGGACAGCTAAACACTGAAGCTTTCTTT. Its protein is CASTKPGQLNTEAFF. The V call is TRBV10-1, the J call TRBJ1-1; TRBD1 agrees at 7 bases. The germline V gene encodes CDR1 WNHNN and CDR2 SYGVQD (reference sequence). J was trimmed by 2 bases and V by 7 bases; bases with no gene match: 10. The CDR3 is 15 residues long.

The chain uses TRBV5-1 and TRBJ1-1, with a weak D call TRBD1 (5 bases). The V end lost 4 bases, the J end lost 6 bases, and 19 bases lay between the germline ends. This CDR3 is built from 15 residues. The germline V gene encodes CDR1 SGHRS and CDR2 YFSETQ. The chain's CDR3 is CASSPNRLGEAEAFF. CDR3 DNA: TGCGCCAGCAGCCCGAATAGATTGGGGGAGGCTGAAGCTTTCTTT.

V and J are TRBV28 and TRBJ1-4; D call uncertain. The V gene's germline CDR1 is MDHEN and CDR2 SYDVKM. V dropped 7 bases and J dropped 9 bases, with 15 bases sitting between them. The CDR3 consists of 13 residues. In DNA form, the CDR3 reads TGTGCCAGCATGACCCCCCCGACTAAAAAACTGTTTTTT. It is translated as CASMTPPTKKLFF.

The V and J genes are TRBV19 and TRBJ1-1, with D possibly TRBD1 on 5 matching bases. Deletions cut 6 bases from V and 9 bases from J, with 20 bases between. From germline, CDR1 is LNHDA and CDR2 SQIVND (reference sequence). The CDR3 consists of 14 residues. This CDR3 is CASRITGSRAKAFF. The CDR3 coding sequence is TGTGCCAGTAGAATCACAGGTTCGAGAGCCAAAGCTTTCTTT. The whole variable domain, filled in from reference TRBV19 and TRBJ1-1, reads DGGITQSPKYLFRKEGQNVTLSCEQNLNHDAMYWYRQDPGQGLRLIYYSQIVNDFQKGDIAEGYSVSREKKESFPLTVTSAQKNPTAFYLCASRITGSRAKAFFGQGTRLTVV.

V usage is TRBV19 and J usage is TRBJ2-5; a weak D match, TRBD2 (5 bases). V lost 3 bases, J lost 2 bases, and 13 bases lay in between. The CDR3 has 15 residues. Germline assignment: CDR1 LNHDA and CDR2 SQIVND (reference sequence). Here the CDR3 DNA reads TGTGCCAGTAGTATCCCGGGAAACGGGCAAGAGACCCAGTACTTC. Protein sequence: CASSIPGNGQETQYF. The variable domain in full, completed from reference TRBV19 and TRBJ2-5, reads DGGITQSPKYLFRKEGQNVTLSCEQNLNHDAMYWYRQDPGQGLRLIYYSQIVNDFQKGDIAEGYSVSREKKESFPLTVTSAQKNPTAFYLCASSIPGNGQETQYFGPGTRLLVL.

The sample holds a few counts of this clone. The CDR3 is CASSLAASLGGETQYF. The CDR3 coding sequence is TGTGCCAGCAGCTTAGCGGCCAGTTTGGGGGGAGAGACCCAGTACTTC. V usage is TRBV7-9 and J usage is TRBJ2-5; maybe TRBD2 (6 bases). The CDR3 contains 16 residues. CDR1 is SEHNR, CDR2 FQNEAQ, per germline (reference sequence). V was shortened by 0 bases and J by 4 bases, with 15 bases between the two germline ends.

CDR3 region: CASSVDGNSPLHF. The DNA for the CDR3 is TGTGCCAGCAGCGTAGACGGGAACTCACCCCTCCACTTT. This chain connects TRBV9 to TRBJ1-6, with no clear D. Trimming removed 0 bases at V and 10 bases at J, with 8 bases between. The CDR3 loop spans 13 amino acids. The germline gives CDR1 SGDLS, CDR2 YYNGEE.

The rearrangement uses TRBV7-9 and TRBJ2-2; TRBD2 might be the D (7 bases). Germline CDR1 is SEHNR and CDR2 is FQNEAQ (reference sequence). Trimming left V 5 bases short and J 6 bases short, with 13 bases between. CDR3 length equals 14 residues. CDR3: CASSPPGGPGELFF. CDR3 nucleotide sequence: TGTGCCAGCAGCCCTCCGGGGGGCCCCGGGGAGCTGTTTTTT.

The chain is built from TRBV5-1 and TRBJ1-4; no reliable D call. This CDR3 spans 15 amino acids. Germline V lookup: CDR1 SGHRS, CDR2 YFSETQ. The V and J ends lost 0 bases and 7 bases respectively, with 13 bases between them. The CDR3 spells CASSLGASVSEKLFF. The DNA of the CDR3 is TGCGCCAGCAGCTTGGGGGCGTCGGTATCTGAAAAACTGTTTTTT.

The CDR3 nucleotides read TGCGCCAGCAGCTTGGCGGGGAGGCAAGAGACCCAGTACTTC. Translated, it gives CASSLAGRQETQYF. The V call is TRBV5-1, the J call TRBJ2-5, with D tentatively TRBD2 (6 bases). Germline V CDR1 and CDR2: SGHRS, YFSETQ. This CDR3 contains 14 residues. V was pared by 0 bases and J by 2 bases, with 8 bases between.

This chain uses TRBV13 with TRBJ2-1; TRBD1 agrees at 7 bases. With 6 bases clipped from V and 6 bases from J, the junction kept 2 bases outside the gene matches. The CDR3 consists of 12 residues. Germline V gene lookup returns CDR1 PRHDT and CDR2 FYEKMQ (reference sequence). In nucleotides, the CDR3 is TGTGCCAGCAGGAGGGGGCCCAATGAGCAGTTCTTC. Amino acids: CASRRGPNEQFF. The full variable domain, completed using reference TRBV13 and TRBJ2-1, is AAGVIQSPRHLIKEKRETATLKCYPIPRHDTVYWYQQGPGQDPQFLISFYEKMQSDKGSIPDRFSAQQFSDYHSELNMSSLELGDSALYFCASRRGPNEQFFGPGTRLTVL.